This is a list of T cell receptor beta chains from one sample in a study of cytomegalovirus exposure and HLA in healthy donors. The data were produced by immunoSEQ multiplex PCR, yet TCRdb's version contains in-frame clones alone and is incomplete. Of 130,000 or so clones listed, 70% to 85% are singletons. Sequencing input: PBMCs. The source of these receptors is a male donor in good health and CMV-seropositive. Both conserved end residues are part of each CDR3. D genes are given only for firm matches. Size is stated for part of the rows, as once, few or many counts, or as a class when the clone is expanded.

>TRBV6-1|TRBJ2-3|.|TRBD1
CASRKTGVDTQYF
TGTGCCAGCAGGAAGACAGGGGTGGATACGCAGTATTTT
>TRBV28|TRBJ2-7|few|.
CASSPRRALSSYEQYF
TGTGCCAGCAGCCCTCGCAGGGCTCTGAGCTCCTACGAGCAGTACTTC
>TRBV9|TRBJ1-1|.|.
CASSVGEGAFF
TGTGCCAGCAGCGTAGGGGAGGGAGCTTTCTTT
>TRBV19|TRBJ1-3|.|TRBD1
CASRGQVTPGNTIYF
TGTGCCAGTAGGGGACAGGTAACCCCTGGAAACACCATATATTTT
>TRBV7-6|TRBJ2-7|.|.
CASSLAGGEQYF
TGTGCCAGCAGCTTAGCAGGGGGTGAGCAGTACTTC
>TRBV28|TRBJ2-7|.|.
CASSFEPYEQYF
TGTGCCAGCAGTTTTGAGCCCTACGAGCAGTACTTC
>TRBV4-2|TRBJ1-1|.|.
CASSQESDRPLEAFF
TGTGCCAGCAGCCAAGAGTCCGACAGGCCCCTTGAAGCTTTCTTT
>TRBV11-3|TRBJ1-1|.|TRBD1
CASSKGTGQNTEAFF
TGTGCCAGCAGCAAAGGGACAGGGCAGAACACTGAAGCTTTCTTT
>TRBV5-5|TRBJ1-2|few|.
CASSLLQGISGYTF
TGTGCCAGCAGCCTTCTCCAGGGAATAAGCGGCTACACCTTC
>TRBV30|TRBJ1-5|.|.
CAWSVPRSNQPQHF
TGTGCCTGGAGTGTCCCTAGGAGCAATCAGCCCCAGCATTTT
>TRBV2|TRBJ2-6|once|.
CASSGDSFSPSGANGLTF
TGTGCCAGCAGTGGGGACTCATTTTCTCCGTCTGGGGCCAACGGCCTGACTTTC
>TRBV2|TRBJ2-3|.|TRBD2
CASSLAGGPSDTQYF
TGTGCCAGCAGTCTAGCGGGGGGGCCCTCTGATACGCAGTATTTT
>TRBV6-1|TRBJ2-1|.|TRBD2
CASDTFGTSDEQFF
TGTGCCAGCGACACCTTCGGGACTAGCGATGAGCAGTTCTTC
>TRBV19|TRBJ1-5|.|TRBD1
CASRDRGRGNQPQHF
TGTGCCAGTAGGGACAGGGGGCGCGGCAATCAGCCCCAGCATTTT
>TRBV18|TRBJ2-2|.|TRBD1
CASSPTVPGTGRNTGELFF
TGTGCCAGCTCACCTACGGTACCCGGGACAGGGAGAAACACCGGGGAGCTGTTTTTT
>TRBV2|TRBJ1-2|.|TRBD1
CASSVYKAGGGGYTF
TGTGCCAGCAGCGTCTACAAGGCAGGGGGAGGTGGCTACACCTTC
>TRBV29-1|TRBJ2-7|.|.
CSALTGESSYEQYF
TGCAGCGCCTTGACAGGAGAGAGCTCCTACGAGCAGTACTTC
>TRBV5-4|TRBJ2-5|.|TRBD1
CASSLEGTAGTGQYF
TGTGCCAGCAGCTTGGAGGGGACAGCTGGAACGGGGCAGTACTTC
>TRBV5-1|TRBJ1-1|.|.
CASSLGAQRGTEAFF
TGCGCCAGCAGCTTGGGGGCCCAGCGGGGCACTGAAGCTTTCTTT
>TRBV5-4|TRBJ2-1|.|.
CASSSAGSSYNEQFF
TGTGCCAGCAGCTCCGCGGGAAGCTCCTACAATGAGCAGTTCTTC
>TRBV7-6|TRBJ2-7|.|.
CASSLVQDNYEQYF
TGTGCCAGCAGCTTAGTGCAGGACAACTACGAGCAGTACTTC
>TRBV7-3|TRBJ2-1|few|TRBD2
CASSPSGTYNEQFF
TGTGCCAGCAGCCCTAGCGGGACCTACAATGAGCAGTTCTTC
>TRBV6-6|TRBJ1-1|.|TRBD1
CASSSKQGGNTEAFF
TGTGCCAGCAGTAGTAAACAGGGGGGGAACACTGAAGCTTTCTTT
>TRBV19|TRBJ2-7|once|TRBD1
CASRGQGINEQYF
TGTGCCAGTAGGGGACAGGGGATCAACGAGCAGTACTTC
>TRBV29-1|TRBJ2-7|few|.
CSVGVADEQYF
TGCAGCGTTGGGGTGGCGGACGAGCAGTACTTC
>TRBV19|TRBJ1-5|.|.
CASRQDSNQPQHF
TGTGCCAGCAGACAGGATAGCAATCAGCCCCAGCATTTT
>TRBV27|TRBJ2-3|.|.
CASSLGGTSTDTQYF
TGTGCCAGCAGTTTGGGCGGGACTAGCACAGATACGCAGTATTTT
>TRBV18|TRBJ2-1|.|TRBD2
CASSGAPSGGQISYNEQFF
TGTGCCAGCTCGGGGGCGCCTAGCGGGGGTCAAATCTCCTACAATGAGCAGTTCTTC
>TRBV6-6|TRBJ1-5|.|TRBD1
CASRISTGVNQPQHF
TGTGCCAGCAGGATCTCGACAGGGGTCAATCAGCCCCAGCATTTT
>TRBV5-1|TRBJ2-5|.|.
CATNQGLGGETQYF
TGCGCCACCAATCAGGGGTTGGGCGGAGAGACCCAGTACTTC
>TRBV7-9|TRBJ1-6|.|TRBD1
CASSFPPQGMGNSPLHF
TGTGCCAGCAGCTTCCCCCCACAGGGGATGGGTAATTCACCCCTCCACTTT
>TRBV5-4|TRBJ2-5|.|.
CASSFDRSVETQYF
TGTGCCAGCAGTTTTGACCGTAGCGTCGAGACCCAGTACTTC
>TRBV4-1|TRBJ2-7|once|.
CASSQEVQERYEQYF
TGCGCCAGCAGCCAAGAAGTACAGGAACGTTACGAGCAGTACTTC
>TRBV5-6|TRBJ2-4|few|.
CASSRSRGRGIQYF
TGTGCCAGCAGCCGCTCCAGGGGTCGGGGCATTCAGTACTTC
>TRBV7-2|TRBJ2-2|once|TRBD1
CASSLQGAATGELFF
TGTGCCAGCAGCTTACAGGGGGCGGCCACCGGGGAGCTGTTTTTT
>TRBV27|TRBJ2-3|.|TRBD2
CASSLGVAGGGDTQYF
TGTGCCAGCAGTTTAGGGGTCGCGGGGGGAGGGGATACGCAGTATTTT
>TRBV6-1|TRBJ2-3|.|TRBD1
CASSEWGPGQGSDTQYF
TGTGCCAGCAGTGAATGGGGTCCGGGACAGGGCTCAGATACGCAGTATTTT
>TRBV5-1|TRBJ1-1|.|.
CASTRTVGGTEAFF
TGCGCCAGCACCAGGACAGTTGGCGGCACTGAAGCTTTCTTT
>TRBV2|TRBJ2-7|.|.
CASNPGVSSYEQYF
TGTGCCAGCAATCCGGGAGTATCCTCCTACGAGCAGTACTTC
>TRBV11-2|TRBJ2-5|once|.
CASSLRWGDYQTQYF
TGTGCCAGCAGCCTTCGATGGGGAGACTACCAGACCCAGTACTTC
>TRBV10-3|TRBJ1-1|few|.
CAISAGGRGTEAFF
TGTGCCATCAGTGCGGGAGGTCGGGGCACTGAAGCTTTCTTT
>TRBV28|TRBJ2-6|once|TRBD1
CASNGQGESGANGLTF
TGTGCCAGCAATGGACAGGGGGAATCTGGGGCCAACGGCCTGACTTTC
>TRBV28|TRBJ1-2|.|TRBD1
CATSYRGLTYGYTF
TGTGCCACCTCTTACAGGGGGCTTACGTATGGCTACACCTTC
>TRBV2|TRBJ2-7|.|TRBD2
CASSRSGGARYEQYF
TGTGCCAGCAGTCGCAGCGGGGGGGCTCGATACGAGCAGTACTTC
>TRBV21-1|TRBJ2-3|.|.
CASSKGGLAGVKDTQYF
TGTGCCAGCAGCAAAGGCGGGCTAGCGGGAGTAAAAGATACGCAGTATTTT
>TRBV14|TRBJ1-2|once|.
CASSVAGVHGYTF
TGTGCCAGCAGCGTAGCGGGGGTCCATGGCTACACCTTC
>TRBV5-1|TRBJ1-1|.|.
CASYAGAGSTEAFF
TGCGCCAGCTACGCGGGGGCAGGGAGCACTGAAGCTTTCTTT
>TRBV2|TRBJ2-7|.|.
CASSEGQPITYEQYF
TGTGCCAGCAGTGAAGGACAGCCTATCACCTACGAGCAGTACTTC
>TRBV30|TRBJ1-1|.|TRBD1
CASTGGEGTEAFF
TGTGCCTCGACAGGGGGGGAAGGCACTGAAGCTTTCTTT
>TRBV6-5|TRBJ1-6|once|.
CASSPHNSPLHF
TGTGCCAGCAGCCCACACAATTCACCCCTCCACTTT
>TRBV7-8|TRBJ2-1|.|TRBD2
CASSLVTSGGHYNEQFF
TGTGCCAGCAGCTTAGTTACTAGCGGGGGCCACTACAATGAGCAGTTCTTC
>TRBV19|TRBJ2-7|.|.
CASSFPGNEQYF
TGTGCCAGTAGTTTCCCAGGGAACGAGCAGTACTTC
>TRBV7-9|TRBJ2-7|.|.
CASSYGIHPYEQYF
TGTGCCAGCAGCTACGGGATCCACCCCTACGAGCAGTACTTC